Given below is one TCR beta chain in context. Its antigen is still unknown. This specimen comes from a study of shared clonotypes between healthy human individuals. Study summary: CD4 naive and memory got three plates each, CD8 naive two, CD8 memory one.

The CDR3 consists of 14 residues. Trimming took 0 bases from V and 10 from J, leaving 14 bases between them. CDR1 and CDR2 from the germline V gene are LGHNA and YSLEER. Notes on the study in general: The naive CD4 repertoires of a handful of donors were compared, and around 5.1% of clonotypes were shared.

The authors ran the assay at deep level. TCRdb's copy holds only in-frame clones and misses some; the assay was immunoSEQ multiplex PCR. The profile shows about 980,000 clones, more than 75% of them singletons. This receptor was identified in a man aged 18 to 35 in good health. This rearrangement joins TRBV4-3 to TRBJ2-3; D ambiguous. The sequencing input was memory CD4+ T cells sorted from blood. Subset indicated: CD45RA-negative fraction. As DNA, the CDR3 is TGCGCCAGCAGCCAAGATGTTAGGATCGGCTCGCAGTATTTT. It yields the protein CASSQDVRIGSQYF.